Sequencing of this T cell receptor beta chain was carried out in a study of human T cells and chemical hapten exposure. Using its own MiXCR run on the RACE reads, TCRdb lists one record per CDR3 protein. The top ten clones hold 1.5% to 2% of a sample with nearly 85,000 distinct CDR3 sequences, around a tenth of them seen once. This clonotype was counted a few times. This CDR3 has 16 residues. Germline lookup yields CDR1 LNHDA and CDR2 SQIVND (reference sequence). With 4 bases clipped from V and 5 bases from J, the junction kept 8 bases outside the gene matches. The time point: patch test 2, 6 weeks after DPC sensitization. Treatment in this sample: therapeutic diphenylcyclopropenone sensitization with weekly scalp DPC.

Sequencing used whole blood, obtained in connection with sensitization to the hapten diphenylcyclopropenone (DPC). This rearrangement joins TRBV19 to TRBJ1-6; 7 nucleotides line up with TRBD1. The sequence was collected from a man aged 18 to 35 with alopecia areata. Some clones in this sample may be carry-over from other donors' samples. CDR3 DNA: TGTGCCAGTAGTAGAGGTACCGGGACAGATAATTCACCCCTCCACTTT. Encoded protein: CASSRGTGTDNSPLHF.